The source of this T cell receptor (beta chain) is a study of blood T cell repertoires in COVID-19. Study overall: Sites across the United States, Italy and Spain contributed samples from acute and convalescent COVID-19. Sources were T cells, B-cell-depleted T cells, or PBMCs; the material itself was cDNA or gDNA.

V dropped 7 bases and J dropped 0; count of bases not matched to a gene: 9. Germline V CDR1 and CDR2: LGHDT, YNNKEL (reference sequence). This CDR3 contains 17 residues. Seattle cases were enrolled at active infection and followed longitudinally. Study processing details: Amplification from reference gene primers served as the basis for estimated nucleated cell counts. Assay used: immunoSEQ multiplex PCR; TCRdb lists only in-frame clones, some missing. That table supplies the V and J calls and clone size; D and trimming were determined from the DNA. Here the sample spans over 450,000 clones, nearly 90% being singletons.

This chain links TRBV3-1 (or the pseudogene TRBV3-2) with TRBJ1-1, with 12 bases aligning to TRBD1. The source is a man between 18 and 35 years old with COVID-19, enrolled during active disease. The source material was peripheral blood. CDR3 DNA sequence: TGTGCCAGCAAACCACGGGGGACAGGGGGCGTGAACACTGAAGCTTTCTTT. It is translated as CASKPRGTGGVNTEAFF.